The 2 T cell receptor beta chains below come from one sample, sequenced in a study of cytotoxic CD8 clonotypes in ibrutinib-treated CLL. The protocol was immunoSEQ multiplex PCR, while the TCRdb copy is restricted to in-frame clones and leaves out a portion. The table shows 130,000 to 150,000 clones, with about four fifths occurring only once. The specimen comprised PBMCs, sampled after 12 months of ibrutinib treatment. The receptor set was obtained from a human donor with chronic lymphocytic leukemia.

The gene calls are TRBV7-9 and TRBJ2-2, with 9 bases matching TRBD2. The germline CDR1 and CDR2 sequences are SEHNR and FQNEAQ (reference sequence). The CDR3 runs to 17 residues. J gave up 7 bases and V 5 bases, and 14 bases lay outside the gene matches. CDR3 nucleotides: TGTGCCAGCAGCGCGACCTCAGCGGGAGGATGGGTCGGGGAGCTGTTTTTT. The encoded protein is CASSATSAGGWVGELFF.

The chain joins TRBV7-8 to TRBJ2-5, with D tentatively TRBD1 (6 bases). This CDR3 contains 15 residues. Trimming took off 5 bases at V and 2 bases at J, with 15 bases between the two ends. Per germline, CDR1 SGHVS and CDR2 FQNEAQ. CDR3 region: CASSRRFGQQETQYF. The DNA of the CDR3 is TGTGCCAGCAGCCGCCGATTCGGACAGCAAGAGACCCAGTACTTC.